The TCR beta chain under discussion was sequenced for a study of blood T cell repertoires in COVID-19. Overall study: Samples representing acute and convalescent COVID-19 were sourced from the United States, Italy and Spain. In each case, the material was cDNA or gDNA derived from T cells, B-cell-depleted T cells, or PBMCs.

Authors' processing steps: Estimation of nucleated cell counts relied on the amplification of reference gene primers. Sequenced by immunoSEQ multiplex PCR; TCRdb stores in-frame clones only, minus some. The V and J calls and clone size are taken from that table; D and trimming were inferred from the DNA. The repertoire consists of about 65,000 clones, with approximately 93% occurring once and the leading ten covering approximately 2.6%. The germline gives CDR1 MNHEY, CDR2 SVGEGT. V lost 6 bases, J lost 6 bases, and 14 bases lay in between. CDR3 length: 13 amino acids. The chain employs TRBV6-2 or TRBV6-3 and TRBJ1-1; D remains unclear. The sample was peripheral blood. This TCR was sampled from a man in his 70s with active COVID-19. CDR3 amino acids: CASSLAGIAEAFF. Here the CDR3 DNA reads TGTGCCAGCAGCCTAGCCGGGATAGCTGAAGCTTTCTTT.